A single sample is the source of the 17 T cell receptor beta chains below, sequenced in a study of cytomegalovirus exposure and HLA in healthy donors. The PCR contained 60 Vbeta and 13 Jbeta primers. Only in-frame clones appear in the TCRdb table, and some are missing; sequencing was by immunoSEQ multiplex PCR. This sample contains under 200,000 clones. The sample taken for sequencing was PBMCs. The origin of the receptors is a man aged 30 to 45 in good health and CMV-seronegative.

The chain recombines TRBV7-9 with TRBJ2-5, with D possibly TRBD1 on 6 matching bases. The CDR3 is made up of 13 amino acids. CDR1 and CDR2 (germline): SEHNR, FQNEAQ (reference sequence). Trimming removed 4 bases at V and 3 bases at J, with 9 bases between. The CDR3 nucleotides are TGTGCCAGCAGCTGGACAGCGAAAGAGACCCAGTACTTC. This sequence encodes CASSWTAKETQYF.

The V call is TRBV1, the J call TRBJ2-1; whether TRBD2, the table's D call, matches the DNA was not checked. TRBV1 is designated a pseudogene. The CDR3 runs 16 residues. The CDR3 spells CTSRRGSGCNYNEQFF. In DNA, the CDR3 is TGCACCAGCAGAAGAGGTAGCGGGTGTAACTACAATGAGCAGTTCTTC.

The V gene is TRBV5-6, the J gene TRBJ2-7; no firm D call. The V gene's germline CDR1 is SGHDT and CDR2 YYEEEE. The CDR3 spans 12 residues. V was clipped by 1 base and J by 6 bases, with 8 bases between them. Here the CDR3 reads CASSLYKSEQYF. The DNA for the CDR3 is TGTGCCAGCAGCTTGTATAAGAGCGAGCAGTACTTC.

The CDR3 bases are TGTGCCAGCAGTCGCGATTCGAATAATTCACCCCTCCACTTT. It specifies CASSRDSNNSPLHF. The chain has TRBV25-1 and TRBJ1-6; D remains unclear. Trimming took off 5 bases at V and 5 bases at J, with 10 bases between the two ends. The CDR3 loop spans 14 amino acids. CDR1 is MGHDK, CDR2 SYGVNS, per germline.

The chain joins TRBV9 to TRBJ2-4; 11 bases match TRBD2. V was clipped by 5 bases and J by 8 bases; unmatched bases: 6. The CDR3 runs to 14 residues. The germline CDR1 and CDR2 sequences are SGDLS and YYNGEE. The CDR3 nucleotides read TGTGCCAGCAGTCGTAGCGGGAGGGGAGACATTCAGTACTTC. This sequence encodes CASSRSGRGDIQYF.

The gene calls are TRBV4-1 and TRBJ1-5; 10 bases match TRBD1. Losses at the gene ends were 6 bases for V and 4 bases for J; bases not matched to a gene: 6. The CDR3 is made up of 15 amino acids. Germline V gene lookup returns CDR1 MGHRA and CDR2 YSYEKL. CDR3 loop: CASRRGTGENQPQHF. DNA of the CDR3: TGCGCCAGCAGGAGAGGGACAGGGGAAAATCAGCCCCAGCATTTT.

The chain links TRBV7-9 to TRBJ2-4; D is perhaps TRBD1 (6 bases). CDR3 length: 16 amino acids. Trimming took off 5 bases at V and 2 bases at J, with 16 bases between the two ends. The germline CDR1 and CDR2 sequences are SEHNR and FQNEAQ (reference sequence). CDR3 residues: CASSRVITGTKNIQYF. The CDR3 DNA sequence: TGTGCCAGCAGCCGAGTGATCACAGGGACCAAAAACATTCAGTACTTC. Full variable domain (missing parts from reference TRBV7-9 and TRBJ2-4): DTGVSQNPRHKITKRGQNVTFRCDPISEHNRLYWYRQTLGQGPEFLTYFQNEAQLEKSRLLSDRFSAERPKGSFSTLEIQRTEQGDSAMYLCASSRVITGTKNIQYFGAGTRLSVL.

The rearrangement joins TRBV18 to TRBJ1-2; 7 bases agree with TRBD1. This CDR3 contains 15 residues. CDR1 KGHSH and CDR2 LQKENI come from the germline V gene. V shed 3 bases and J 6 bases; nucleotides not matched to a gene: 10. CDR3 in DNA: TGTGCCAGCTCACCTTTAATTCAGGGGGAACATGGCTACACCTTC. Protein product: CASSPLIQGEHGYTF.

The J gene is TRBJ1-1, the V gene TRBV5-8; 9 bases align to TRBD1. There are 13 residues in the CDR3. V gave up 3 bases and J gave up 5 bases; unmatched junction bases: 2. Germline CDR1 and CDR2: SGHTS and YDEGEE. CDR3 region: CASSWTGETEAFF. CDR3 in DNA: TGTGCCAGCAGCTGGACAGGGGAGACTGAAGCTTTCTTT.

The chain employs TRBV28 and TRBJ2-7; 11 positions match TRBD2. J lost 2 bases, V lost 8 bases, and 8 bases had no gene match. CDR1 is MDHEN, CDR2 SYDVKM, per germline. The CDR3 extends over 15 amino acids. The CDR3 region has the DNA TGTGCCAGCGTTTTAGGGACTAGCGGAACCTACGAGCAGTACTTC. Translated, it gives CASVLGTSGTYEQYF.

The V gene is TRBV30, the J gene TRBJ2-5, with D possibly matching TRBD2 (5 bases). Gene TRBJ2-7 matches the end of the DNA better, so the J call may be wrong. Germline values: CDR1 GTSNPN, CDR2 SVGIG (reference sequence). CDR3 length: 12 residues. Here the CDR3 DNA reads TGTGCCTGGAGCCGAGGGATATACGAGCAGTACTTC. Translated, it gives CAWSRGIYEQYF.

V and J are TRBV6-1 and TRBJ2-7; D call uncertain. V was clipped by 0 bases and J by 3 bases, with 15 bases between them. The CDR3 runs 16 residues. From germline, CDR1 is MNHNS and CDR2 SASEGT. CDR3 residues: CASSEASSSAVYEQYF. CDR3 DNA: TGTGCCAGCAGTGAAGCGTCATCCAGCGCAGTCTACGAGCAGTACTTC.

The chain combines TRBV27 with TRBJ2-3; 7 bases match TRBD2. The CDR3 contains 18 residues. V was clipped by 2 bases and J by 0 bases; unmatched bases: 11. Germline V gene sequence: CDR1 MNHEY, CDR2 SMNVEV (reference sequence). The CDR3 DNA is TGTGCCAGCAGTTTACAGTGGGCGGGAGATTTGAGCACAGATACGCAGTATTTT. As protein: CASSLQWAGDLSTDTQYF.

About this clone itself: The same CDR3 also results from other DNA sequences found in this sample. Written as DNA, the CDR3 is TGTGCCAGCAGCCCGGGACAGGGGGCTTACGAGCAGTACTTC. Its translation is CASSPGQGAYEQYF. The gene calls are TRBV9 and TRBJ2-7, with TRBD1 matching over 12 bases. The V gene end was trimmed by 4 bases and the J gene end by 4 bases; junction bases not matched to a gene: 3. From germline, CDR1 is SGDLS and CDR2 YYNGEE. The CDR3 loop spans 14 amino acids.

The V call is TRBV7-8, the J call TRBJ2-1; 9 bases align to TRBD1. Unmatched junction bases numbered 9, after V lost 2 bases and J lost 4 bases. The CDR3 runs to 17 residues. Per germline, CDR1 SGHVS and CDR2 FQNEAQ. Written as DNA, the CDR3 is TGTGCCAGCAGCTTATCGTCGGGACAGGGTCTTTACAATGAGCAGTTCTTC. It specifies CASSLSSGQGLYNEQFF.

V gene TRBV4-1 combines with J gene TRBJ1-2; 8 nucleotides align to TRBD1. CDR3 size: 15 residues. Unmatched junction bases numbered 11, after V lost 5 bases and J lost 6 bases. CDR1 MGHRA and CDR2 YSYEKL come from the germline V gene. CDR3 DNA sequence: TGCGCCAGCAGCTTCCAGACAGGGGAAGGAGATGGCTACACCTTC. It specifies CASSFQTGEGDGYTF.

The chain combines TRBV5-8 with TRBJ2-2, with D unclear. The CDR3 sequence is 14 residues long. Trimming removed 0 bases from V and 8 bases from J, with 11 bases in between. The V gene's germline CDR1 is SGHTS and CDR2 YDEGEE. The CDR3 DNA reads as TGTGCCAGCAGCTTGGGGCCCTCATGGGGGGAGCTGTTTTTT. This codes for CASSLGPSWGELFF.